Described below is a single T cell receptor (beta chain) sequence and its context. Its antigen is currently unknown. The CDR3 is 18 amino acids. V shed 1 base, J shed 4 bases, and the junction held 13 bases outside the gene matches. Germline CDR1 is SEHNR and CDR2 is FQNEAQ (reference sequence). This record belongs to a study of cytotoxic CD8 clonotypes in ibrutinib-treated CLL. Study observations and caveats: Researchers report that baseline clonality outpaced age-matched healthy donors and tracked circulating CD8+ T-cell counts. Public clonotypes proved infrequent, and on treatment they shrank or remained steady.

Repertoires were generated with immunoSEQ multiplex PCR, while TCRdb's copy carries only in-frame clones and drops some. The table shows roughly 220,000 clones, with roughly 79% occurring only once. This receptor was taken from a human donor with chronic lymphocytic leukemia. The V call is TRBV7-9, the J call TRBJ1-5, with 7 bases fitting TRBD1. Sample: PBMCs, taken after 12 months of ibrutinib treatment. The chain's CDR3 is CASSLVTVRTGGNQPQHF. The CDR3 nucleotides are TGTGCCAGCAGCTTAGTGACTGTAAGGACAGGCGGAAATCAGCCCCAGCATTTT.